This TCR beta chain was profiled in a study of blood T cell repertoires in COVID-19. Study-wide background: Spain, Italy and the United States supplied samples that represented acute and convalescent COVID-19. Nucleic acid was either cDNA or gDNA, and it came from T cells, B-cell-depleted T cells, or PBMCs.

Source study methods: Amplification with reference gene primers provided the estimates of nucleated cell counts. Data came from immunoSEQ multiplex PCR; TCRdb stores just in-frame clones and leaves some out. V, J and clone size were drawn from that table, and D and trimming were deduced from the DNA. This table holds some 160,000 clones, 70% to 85% found once. Cohorts were based on clinical histories the participants reported. In germline, CDR1 is KGHSH, CDR2 LQKENI. Trimming stripped 0 bases from V and 0 bases from J, with 9 bases between. The CDR3 loop spans 16 amino acids. The source of this sequence is a woman in her 70s in a cohort exposed to, infected with or recovered from COVID-19 (not recorded which). Sequencing was performed on PBMCs or T cells enriched from blood (not recorded which). The rearrangement joins TRBV18 to TRBJ2-1, with no clear D. Here the CDR3 reads CASSPPGGLSYNEQFF. In DNA, the CDR3 is TGTGCCAGCTCACCACCCGGCGGTCTCTCCTACAATGAGCAGTTCTTC.